A selection of T cell receptor beta chains follows, all from one sample in a study of T cell repertoires in cytomegalovirus infection. TCRdb redid the calling of the reads with MiXCR, one entry per CDR3 protein. The data hold 250,000 to 300,000 distinct CDR3 sequences, with over 15% observed a single time. Material for sequencing was CD8+ T cells from PBMCs. The origin of the receptors is a human donor in good health (CMV status not recorded). Some clones in this sample may be carry-over from other donors' samples. CDR3s include the opening cysteine and the closing phenylalanine or tryptophan. The order of the fields is clone size, D gene, V gene, J gene, CDR3 protein, CDR3 DNA. A D gene is named only where the DNA matches it firmly. Size is stated for part of the rows, as once, few or many counts, or as a class when the clone is expanded.

abundance: .; d_gene: .; v_gene: TRBV6-2/TRBV6-3; j_gene: TRBJ1-1; CDR3aa: CASSLGTPGYTEAFF; CDR3nt: TGTGCCAGCAGTCTGGGGACACCCGGGTACACTGAAGCTTTCTTT
abundance: few; d_gene: .; v_gene: TRBV6-5; j_gene: TRBJ2-5; CDR3aa: CASSYSGVRETQYF; CDR3nt: TGTGCCAGCAGTTACTCCGGAGTAAGAGAGACCCAGTACTTC
abundance: .; d_gene: .; v_gene: TRBV6-2/TRBV6-3; j_gene: TRBJ2-1; CDR3aa: CASREDRLSYNEQFF; CDR3nt: TGTGCCAGCAGGGAAGACAGGCTCTCCTACAATGAGCAGTTCTTC
abundance: .; d_gene: .; v_gene: TRBV27; j_gene: TRBJ1-3; CDR3aa: CASGERWGRGNTIYF; CDR3nt: TGTGCCAGCGGGGAACGTTGGGGACGGGGAAACACCATATATTTT
abundance: .; d_gene: TRBD2; v_gene: TRBV28; j_gene: TRBJ2-5; CDR3aa: CASSLVASGERETQYF; CDR3nt: TGTGCCAGCAGTTTAGTTGCTAGCGGGGAAAGGGAGACCCAGTACTTC
abundance: .; d_gene: .; v_gene: TRBV7-9; j_gene: TRBJ2-5; CDR3aa: CASSPSGPQYF; CDR3nt: TGTGCCAGCAGCCCCTCGGGGCCCCAGTACTTC
abundance: .; d_gene: TRBD1; v_gene: TRBV6-2/TRBV6-3; j_gene: TRBJ2-2; CDR3aa: CANRTGQGTLFAGELFF; CDR3nt: TGTGCCAACAGGACCGGACAGGGCACCCTTTTTGCCGGGGAGCTGTTTTTT
abundance: .; d_gene: TRBD1; v_gene: TRBV6-1; j_gene: TRBJ1-2; CDR3aa: CASFGTDYGYTF; CDR3nt: TGTGCCAGCTTCGGGACAGACTATGGCTACACCTTC
abundance: many; d_gene: .; v_gene: TRBV7-6; j_gene: TRBJ1-5; CDR3aa: CASSLRDGRNQPQHF; CDR3nt: TGTGCCAGCAGCTTAAGGGACGGCCGGAATCAGCCCCAGCATTTT
abundance: few; d_gene: TRBD2; v_gene: TRBV20-1; j_gene: TRBJ2-7; CDR3aa: CSARVGGSYEQYF; CDR3nt: TGCAGTGCTAGAGTCGGGGGGTCCTACGAGCAGTACTTC
abundance: few; d_gene: .; v_gene: TRBV20-1; j_gene: TRBJ1-1; CDR3aa: CSARDLGQLMNTEAFF; CDR3nt: TGCAGTGCTAGAGATTTGGGGCAGTTGATGAACACTGAAGCTTTCTTT
abundance: .; d_gene: TRBD1; v_gene: TRBV28; j_gene: TRBJ1-2; CDR3aa: CATSGQPETLYTF; CDR3nt: TGTGCCACCTCGGGACAGCCAGAAACTTTGTACACCTTC
abundance: few; d_gene: .; v_gene: TRBV5-1; j_gene: TRBJ2-7; CDR3aa: CASSSNRDTPYEQYF; CDR3nt: TGCGCCAGCAGCTCAAACCGGGACACCCCCTACGAGCAGTACTTC
abundance: few; d_gene: TRBD1; v_gene: TRBV7-9; j_gene: TRBJ1-2; CDR3aa: CASSPRQGYYGYTF; CDR3nt: TGTGCCAGCAGCCCCAGACAGGGGTACTATGGCTACACCTTC
abundance: .; d_gene: .; v_gene: TRBV12-3/TRBV12-4; j_gene: TRBJ1-4; CDR3aa: CASSLAYGGKDEKLFF; CDR3nt: TGTGCCAGCAGTTTAGCGTACGGGGGAAAGGATGAAAAACTGTTTTTT
abundance: few; d_gene: TRBD2; v_gene: TRBV29-1; j_gene: TRBJ2-7; CDR3aa: CSVEGTGGLDSYEQYF; CDR3nt: TGCAGCGTTGAGGGAACGGGGGGATTGGACTCCTACGAGCAGTACTTC
abundance: .; d_gene: TRBD1; v_gene: TRBV20-1; j_gene: TRBJ1-2; CDR3aa: CSAQAGTGVINYGYTF; CDR3nt: TGCAGTGCGCAGGCCGGGACAGGGGTTATTAACTATGGCTACACCTTC
abundance: .; d_gene: .; v_gene: TRBV28; j_gene: TRBJ1-1; CDR3aa: CASYDRQNTEAFF; CDR3nt: TGTGCCAGCTATGACAGACAGAACACTGAAGCTTTCTTT
abundance: many; d_gene: TRBD1; v_gene: TRBV6-2/TRBV6-3; j_gene: TRBJ2-7; CDR3aa: CASSSRAGGGEQYF; CDR3nt: TGTGCCAGCAGTTCTCGGGCAGGGGGCGGCGAGCAGTACTTC
abundance: many; d_gene: TRBD1; v_gene: TRBV7-2; j_gene: TRBJ1-6; CDR3aa: CASSLVPGTGLNSPLHF; CDR3nt: TGTGCCAGCAGCTTAGTACCCGGGACAGGGTTGAATTCACCCCTCCACTTT
abundance: many; d_gene: TRBD1; v_gene: TRBV7-8; j_gene: TRBJ1-6; CDR3aa: CASSLVGTGSYNSPLHF; CDR3nt: TGTGCCAGCAGCTTAGTGGGGACAGGGTCCTATAATTCACCCCTCCACTTT
abundance: many; d_gene: TRBD1; v_gene: TRBV7-2; j_gene: TRBJ2-2; CDR3aa: CASSFRTGHTGELFF; CDR3nt: TGTGCCAGCAGCTTCCGGACAGGTCACACCGGGGAGCTGTTTTTT
abundance: few; d_gene: TRBD2; v_gene: TRBV27; j_gene: TRBJ2-3; CDR3aa: CASSKKRGGTDTQYF; CDR3nt: TGTGCCAGCAGCAAAAAGCGGGGGGGCACAGATACGCAGTATTTT
abundance: many; d_gene: .; v_gene: TRBV19; j_gene: TRBJ1-5; CDR3aa: CASSIYFVVDKRNQPQHF; CDR3nt: TGTGCCAGTAGTATTTATTTCGTCGTGGACAAGCGCAATCAGCCCCAGCATTTT
abundance: many; d_gene: TRBD2; v_gene: TRBV7-6; j_gene: TRBJ2-1; CDR3aa: CASSPGTSGGTYNEQFF; CDR3nt: TGTGCCAGCAGCCCCGGGACTAGCGGGGGGACTTACAATGAGCAGTTCTTC
abundance: few; d_gene: .; v_gene: TRBV18; j_gene: TRBJ1-4; CDR3aa: CASSPPTPGREEKLFF; CDR3nt: TGTGCCAGCTCACCACCGACTCCGGGAAGAGAGGAAAAACTGTTTTTT
abundance: few; d_gene: .; v_gene: TRBV20-1; j_gene: TRBJ2-7; CDR3aa: CSALEGYEQYF; CDR3nt: TGCAGTGCCCTTGAGGGGTACGAGCAGTACTTC
abundance: few; d_gene: .; v_gene: TRBV20-1; j_gene: TRBJ1-6; CDR3aa: CSAGVREFYNSPLHF; CDR3nt: TGCAGTGCTGGGGTGAGGGAATTCTATAATTCACCCCTCCACTTT
abundance: .; d_gene: .; v_gene: TRBV7-4; j_gene: TRBJ2-2; CDR3aa: CASSSRVTGELFF; CDR3nt: TGTGCCAGCAGCTCCAGGGTCACCGGGGAGCTGTTTTTT
abundance: .; d_gene: TRBD2; v_gene: TRBV4-3; j_gene: TRBJ2-2; CDR3aa: CASSPRLAGAGRTGELFF; CDR3nt: TGCGCCAGCAGCCCCAGACTAGCGGGGGCCGGGAGGACCGGGGAGCTGTTTTTT
abundance: many; d_gene: .; v_gene: TRBV6-5; j_gene: TRBJ1-1; CDR3aa: CASSYSISTEAFF; CDR3nt: TGTGCCAGCAGTTACTCGATTTCAACTGAAGCTTTCTTT
abundance: .; d_gene: .; v_gene: TRBV27; j_gene: TRBJ2-3; CDR3aa: CASSPRDSTLITDTQYF; CDR3nt: TGTGCCAGCAGTCCTAGGGACTCCACGCTAATAACAGATACGCAGTATTTT
abundance: few; d_gene: TRBD2; v_gene: TRBV7-9; j_gene: TRBJ2-3; CDR3aa: CASRLWSGGADTQYF; CDR3nt: TGTGCCAGCAGACTCTGGAGCGGGGGGGCAGATACGCAGTATTTT
abundance: .; d_gene: .; v_gene: TRBV20-1; j_gene: TRBJ1-6; CDR3aa: CSARDRDTTNSPLHF; CDR3nt: TGCAGTGCTAGAGATCGGGACACCACGAATTCACCCCTCCACTTT
abundance: few; d_gene: .; v_gene: TRBV5-1; j_gene: TRBJ1-1; CDR3aa: CASSGGRGSNTEAFF; CDR3nt: TGCGCCAGCAGCGGGGGGCGGGGATCGAACACTGAAGCTTTCTTT
abundance: many; d_gene: TRBD1; v_gene: TRBV7-2; j_gene: TRBJ1-6; CDR3aa: CASSPGTVGPLHF; CDR3nt: TGTGCCAGCAGCCCCGGGACAGTGGGACCCCTCCACTTT
abundance: many; d_gene: .; v_gene: TRBV7-6; j_gene: TRBJ1-1; CDR3aa: CASSLQPNTEAFF; CDR3nt: TGTGCCAGCAGCTTGCAACCGAACACTGAAGCTTTCTTT
abundance: few; d_gene: TRBD1; v_gene: TRBV2; j_gene: TRBJ2-1; CDR3aa: CAGEGQGSNEQFF; CDR3nt: TGTGCCGGGGAGGGACAGGGTAGCAATGAGCAGTTCTTC
abundance: many; d_gene: .; v_gene: TRBV29-1; j_gene: TRBJ1-2; CDR3aa: CSVEEANSYGYTF; CDR3nt: TGCAGCGTTGAAGAGGCCAACTCTTATGGCTACACCTTC
abundance: few; d_gene: TRBD1; v_gene: TRBV7-3; j_gene: TRBJ1-2; CDR3aa: CASSLTPGQGNGYTF; CDR3nt: TGTGCCAGCAGCTTAACGCCAGGACAGGGGAATGGCTACACCTTC
abundance: .; d_gene: .; v_gene: TRBV7-9; j_gene: TRBJ2-3; CDR3aa: CASSSRDAGTDTQYF; CDR3nt: TGTGCCAGCAGCTCCCGGGACGCCGGCACAGATACGCAGTATTTT
abundance: few; d_gene: .; v_gene: TRBV7-8; j_gene: TRBJ2-7; CDR3aa: CASSLVGSEIPDYEQYF; CDR3nt: TGTGCCAGCAGCTTAGTTGGGTCTGAGATTCCTGACTACGAGCAGTACTTC
abundance: few; d_gene: TRBD1; v_gene: TRBV11-2; j_gene: TRBJ2-1; CDR3aa: CASSLGTGRTSSEQFF; CDR3nt: TGTGCCAGCAGCTTAGGGACAGGGAGAACTTCGAGTGAGCAGTTCTTC
abundance: once; d_gene: .; v_gene: TRBV20-1; j_gene: TRBJ2-3; CDR3aa: CSARDYSDPTLSQYF; CDR3nt: TGCAGTGCTAGAGATTATTCGGACCCTACCCTTTCGCAGTATTTT
abundance: .; d_gene: TRBD2; v_gene: TRBV20-1; j_gene: TRBJ2-3; CDR3aa: CSARSVRTSGGRGTDTQYF; CDR3nt: TGCAGTGCTCGTTCCGTAAGAACTAGCGGGGGAAGGGGCACAGATACGCAGTATTTT
abundance: few; d_gene: TRBD2; v_gene: TRBV5-1; j_gene: TRBJ2-7; CDR3aa: CASSYGLAAYEQYF; CDR3nt: TGCGCCAGCAGCTACGGACTAGCGGCTTACGAGCAGTACTTC
abundance: many; d_gene: TRBD1; v_gene: TRBV7-2; j_gene: TRBJ2-1; CDR3aa: CASSLPWTGRNEQFF; CDR3nt: TGTGCCAGCAGCTTACCATGGACAGGGCGTAATGAGCAGTTCTTC
abundance: few; d_gene: .; v_gene: TRBV4-1; j_gene: TRBJ2-5; CDR3aa: CASSQDTRGETQYF; CDR3nt: TGCGCCAGCAGCCAAGATACCCGAGGAGAGACCCAGTACTTC
abundance: few; d_gene: .; v_gene: TRBV4-1; j_gene: TRBJ1-4; CDR3aa: CASSHWGSNEKLFF; CDR3nt: TGCGCCAGCAGCCATTGGGGGTCCAATGAAAAACTGTTTTTT
abundance: few; d_gene: TRBD1; v_gene: TRBV6-5; j_gene: TRBJ1-2; CDR3aa: CASSYPGQSGYTF; CDR3nt: TGTGCCAGCAGTTACCCGGGACAGTCAGGCTACACCTTC
abundance: .; d_gene: .; v_gene: TRBV4-1; j_gene: TRBJ2-3; CDR3aa: CASSQGASGTDTQYF; CDR3nt: TGCGCCAGCAGCCAAGGGGCTAGCGGCACAGATACGCAGTATTTT
abundance: .; d_gene: .; v_gene: TRBV12-3/TRBV12-4; j_gene: TRBJ2-5; CDR3aa: CASSPTDRTQETQYF; CDR3nt: TGTGCCAGCAGTCCGACAGACAGGACCCAAGAGACCCAGTACTTC
abundance: few; d_gene: TRBD1; v_gene: TRBV20-1; j_gene: TRBJ1-1; CDR3aa: CSARNRDRGPNTEAFF; CDR3nt: TGCAGTGCTAGAAACCGGGACAGGGGGCCAAACACTGAAGCTTTCTTT
abundance: many; d_gene: .; v_gene: TRBV12-3/TRBV12-4; j_gene: TRBJ2-5; CDR3aa: CASSLSQGWEGTQYF; CDR3nt: TGTGCCAGCAGTCTTTCACAGGGTTGGGAGGGGACCCAGTACTTC
abundance: .; d_gene: TRBD2; v_gene: TRBV20-1; j_gene: TRBJ2-1; CDR3aa: CSARSADGLAFSYNEQFF; CDR3nt: TGCAGTGCTAGGAGCGCCGACGGACTAGCGTTCTCCTACAATGAGCAGTTCTTC
abundance: many; d_gene: TRBD1; v_gene: TRBV12-3/TRBV12-4; j_gene: TRBJ1-2; CDR3aa: CASSFFQGADGYTF; CDR3nt: TGTGCCAGCAGTTTCTTCCAGGGGGCTGATGGCTACACCTTC
abundance: .; d_gene: .; v_gene: TRBV12-5; j_gene: TRBJ2-2; CDR3aa: CASGFDPRTGELFF; CDR3nt: TGTGCTAGTGGTTTTGACCCACGCACCGGGGAGCTGTTTTTT
abundance: many; d_gene: TRBD2; v_gene: TRBV7-2; j_gene: TRBJ2-1; CDR3aa: CASSLAGGNSYNEQFF; CDR3nt: TGTGCCAGCAGCTTAGCGGGGGGGAACTCCTACAATGAGCAGTTCTTC
abundance: many; d_gene: TRBD2; v_gene: TRBV7-8; j_gene: TRBJ2-1; CDR3aa: CASSTPSGGARNEQFF; CDR3nt: TGTGCCAGCAGCACCCCAAGCGGGGGGGCCAGGAATGAGCAGTTCTTC
abundance: few; d_gene: .; v_gene: TRBV6-2/TRBV6-3; j_gene: TRBJ2-1; CDR3aa: CASSYGERGDLYNEQFF; CDR3nt: TGTGCCAGCAGTTACGGCGAAAGGGGGGATCTCTACAATGAGCAGTTCTTC